This T cell receptor beta chain was sequenced for a study of T cell responses to AZD1222 COVID-19 vaccine. Worth noting for this clone: Its specificity is not known.

Study-level results: It was only after the peak T cell response that any repertoires were sampled. Nearly half of the spike-specific TCRs reportedly recognize variant regions that carry no mutations.

CDR3 length: 18 residues. Germline CDR1 SGHRS, CDR2 YFSETQ. V shed 1 base and J 0 bases; nucleotides not matched to a gene: 8. Generated by immunoSEQ multiplex PCR, the TCRdb table keeps only in-frame clones and is missing some. The table lists over 150,000 clones, roughly 90% of them singletons, with approximately 4.5% in the top ten. This receptor was identified in an adult who received the AZD1222 COVID-19 vaccine. The chain has TRBV5-1 and TRBJ2-1; 9 nucleotides line up with TRBD2. Material: peripheral blood, obtained 28 days after the second AZD1222 dose. The CDR3 DNA reads TGCGCCAGCAGCTTGCGTAGCGGGGGCCCCAGCTCCTACAATGAGCAGTTCTTC. It is translated as CASSLRSGGPSSYNEQFF.